These 11 T cell receptor beta chains came from one sample sequenced in a study of technical replicates of blood from a handful of donors. Profiling relied on immunoSEQ multiplex PCR, and the TCRdb table lists in-frame clones only, not all of them. This table has roughly 14,000 clones, roughly 80% appearing once. What was sequenced was PBMCs. The receptors shown here come from a human donor in good health.

CDR3 sequence reads: CASSMTGSSGANVLTF. As DNA, the CDR3 is TGCGCCAGCAGTATGACAGGTAGCTCTGGGGCCAACGTCCTGACTTTC. The V call is TRBV5-1, the J call TRBJ2-6; weak D call: TRBD1 (6 bases). Germline V gene data show CDR1 as SGHRS and CDR2 as YFSETQ. CDR3 size: 16 residues. V dropped 5 bases and J dropped 0 bases, with 12 bases sitting between them.

The rearrangement joins TRBV5-4 to TRBJ1-4; tentative D call: TRBD1 (6 bases). Germline V gene lookup returns CDR1 SGHNT and CDR2 YYREEE (reference sequence). The CDR3 loop spans 14 amino acids. Deletions cut 4 bases from V and 4 bases from J, with 11 bases between. CDR3 amino acids: CASSMDSLNEKLFF. The CDR3 coding sequence is TGTGCCAGCAGCATGGACAGTCTTAATGAAAAACTGTTTTTT.

The chain has TRBV7-9 and TRBJ1-5, with 11 bases aligning to TRBD1. The V gene's germline CDR1 is SEHNR and CDR2 FQNEAQ (reference sequence). V was pared by 3 bases and J by 3 bases, with 4 bases of the junction left unmatched. This CDR3 comprises 16 residues. The CDR3 sequence: CASSLDRGPNNQPQHF. CDR3 in DNA: TGTGCCAGCAGCTTGGACAGGGGGCCGAACAATCAGCCCCAGCATTTT.

The V and J genes are TRBV10-1 and TRBJ1-1; a possible D gene is TRBD1 (5 bases). Germline assignment: CDR1 WNHNN and CDR2 SYGVQD (reference sequence). CDR3 size: 11 residues. V was pared by 11 bases and J by 1 base, with 8 bases between. The CDR3: CAGQTNTEAFF. The CDR3 bases are TGCGCCGGACAAACGAACACTGAAGCTTTCTTT.

V is TRBV9 and J is TRBJ2-1; no clear D gene. This CDR3 has 15 amino acids. Per the germline V gene, CDR1 is SGDLS and CDR2 is YYNGEE. The germline V and J ends were trimmed by 0 bases and 2 bases, with 9 bases remaining between them. CDR3 protein: CASSVASGPYNEQFF. The DNA for the CDR3 is TGTGCCAGCAGCGTAGCTTCAGGTCCCTACAATGAGCAGTTCTTC.

V is TRBV7-6 and J is TRBJ2-7; a possible D gene is TRBD2 (6 bases). The CDR3 loop spans 12 amino acids. V dropped 2 bases and J dropped 6 bases, with 8 bases sitting between them. Germline assignment: CDR1 SGHVS and CDR2 FNYEAQ. The CDR3 DNA sequence: TGTGCCAGCAGCTTATCCGGGAGCGAGCAGTACTTC. This encodes CASSLSGSEQYF. Full variable domain (missing parts from reference TRBV7-6 and TRBJ2-7): GAGVSQSPRYKVTKRGQDVALRCDPISGHVSLYWYRQALGQGPEFLTYFNYEAQQDKSGLPNDRFSAERPEGSISTLTIQRTEQRDSAMYRCASSLSGSEQYFGPGTRLTVT.

The chain joins TRBV7-9 to TRBJ2-7, with 7 bases matching TRBD1. This CDR3 has 13 residues. Germline V gene data show CDR1 as SEHNR and CDR2 as FQNEAQ (reference sequence). J gave up 1 base and V 10 bases, and 7 bases lay outside the gene matches. The CDR3 here is CATTGQKSYEQYF. For the CDR3, the DNA is TGTGCCACAACGGGACAGAAGTCCTACGAGCAGTACTTC.

J is TRBJ1-4 and V is TRBV30; D gene uncertain. The V gene's germline CDR1 is GTSNPN and CDR2 SVGIG (reference sequence). Trimming cost V 1 base and J 13 bases, with 19 bases left between them. This CDR3 spans 14 amino acids. This chain's CDR3 is CAWSAGLVRTGLFF. The CDR3 nucleotides read TGTGCCTGGAGTGCAGGACTAGTAAGGACGGGACTGTTTTTT.

The chain employs TRBV28 and TRBJ2-7; 9 bases fit TRBD1. The germline V gene has CDR1 MDHEN and CDR2 SYDVKM. The CDR3 loop spans 13 amino acids. V lost 5 bases, J lost 3 bases, and 2 bases stayed unmatched. CDR3 in amino acids: CASSPTGGYEQYF. In DNA form, the CDR3 reads TGTGCCAGCAGTCCGACAGGGGGCTACGAGCAGTACTTC. The full variable domain, with the rest looked up from reference TRBV28 and TRBJ2-7, is DVKVTQSSRYLVKRTGEKVFLECVQDMDHENMFWYRQDPGLGLRLIYFSYDVKMKEKGDIPEGYSVSREKKERFSLILESASTNQTSMYLCASSPTGGYEQYFGPGTRLTVT.

In this sample, this clone turned up once. J is TRBJ1-1 and V is TRBV4-2, with D perhaps matching TRBD1 (6 bases). Germline loops: CDR1 LGHNA, CDR2 YNFKEQ. The CDR3 has 16 residues. Trimming cost V 0 bases and J 2 bases, with 13 bases left between them. The CDR3 coding sequence is TGTGCCAGCAGCCAAGAACCGGGACAACAAAACACTGAAGCTTTCTTT. It encodes CASSQEPGQQNTEAFF.

The rearrangement uses TRBV7-9 and TRBJ1-4, with 9 bases matching TRBD1. Germline CDR1 SEHNR, CDR2 FQNEAQ (reference sequence). The CDR3 spans 16 residues. Trimming took 0 bases from V and 4 from J; bases not matched to a gene: 3. CDR3 DNA sequence: TGTGCCAGCAGCTTAGCAGGGGGACAGGGTAATGAAAAACTGTTTTTT. Translation gives CASSLAGGQGNEKLFF.